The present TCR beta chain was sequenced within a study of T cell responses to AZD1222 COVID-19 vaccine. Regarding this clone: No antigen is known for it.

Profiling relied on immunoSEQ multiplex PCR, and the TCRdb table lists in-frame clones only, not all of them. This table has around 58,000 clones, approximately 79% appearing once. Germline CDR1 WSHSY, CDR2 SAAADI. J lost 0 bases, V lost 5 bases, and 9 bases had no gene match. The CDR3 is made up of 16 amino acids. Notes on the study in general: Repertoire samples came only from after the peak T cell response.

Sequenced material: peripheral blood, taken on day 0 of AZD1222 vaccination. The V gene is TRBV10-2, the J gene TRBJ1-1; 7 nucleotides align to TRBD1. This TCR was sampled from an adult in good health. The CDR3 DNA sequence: TGCGCCAGCAGTAATACCGGGACAGCTATGAACACTGAAGCTTTCTTT. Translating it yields CASSNTGTAMNTEAFF.